Shown below are 26 T cell receptor beta chains from a single sample sequenced in a study of cytomegalovirus exposure and HLA in healthy donors. 60 Vbeta and 13 Jbeta primers were used in PCR. Only in-frame clones appear in the TCRdb table, and some are missing; sequencing was by immunoSEQ multiplex PCR. The sample comprises about 180,000 clones, 65% to 90% of which are singletons, and 1.2% rests with the top ten. Input material: PBMCs. These receptors came from a girl aged 2 to 9 in good health and CMV-seropositive.

The J gene is TRBJ2-1, the V gene TRBV25-1, with a weak D call TRBD2 (7 bases). V was clipped by 3 bases and J by 2 bases, with 17 bases between them. The germline V gene has CDR1 MGHDK and CDR2 SYGVNS. This CDR3 is 17 amino acids long. The CDR3 is CASSDPTGRGTYNEQFF. DNA for the CDR3: TGTGCCAGCAGTGATCCTACAGGGAGGGGAACCTACAATGAGCAGTTCTTC.

The chain carries TRBV28 and TRBJ1-3; perhaps TRBD1 as D (5 bases). Trimming pared 6 bases from V and 2 bases from J, leaving 14 bases between. The CDR3 consists of 15 residues. Germline CDR1 MDHEN, CDR2 SYDVKM. CDR3 residues: CASRSGQATGNTIYF. CDR3 nucleotide sequence: TGTGCCAGCAGGTCAGGACAAGCAACTGGAAACACCATATATTTT.

This clone was seen only a few times. The chain combines TRBV4-1 with TRBJ2-3; 11 positions agree with TRBD2. The germline V gene has CDR1 MGHRA and CDR2 YSYEKL. The CDR3 has 17 residues. The ends lost 6 bases at V and 4 bases at J; junction bases unmatched: 12. This CDR3 is CASRILAGGNYADTQYF. CDR3 in DNA: TGCGCCAGCAGGATCCTAGCGGGGGGTAATTACGCAGATACGCAGTATTTT.

This chain uses TRBV11-2 with TRBJ1-4; D may be TRBD1 (5 bases). Germline CDR1 SGHAT, CDR2 FQNNGV. The length of the CDR3 is 17 residues. Trimming pared 2 bases from V and 0 bases from J, leaving 13 bases between. CDR3 protein: CASSLYPTGATNEKLFF. The CDR3 DNA follows: TGTGCCAGCAGCTTATACCCTACAGGTGCAACTAATGAAAAACTGTTTTTT.

The rearrangement joins TRBV9 to TRBJ2-1; D uncertain. CDR1 is SGDLS and CDR2 is YYNGEE in the germline V gene. The CDR3 loop spans 15 amino acids. Trimming shortened V by 0 bases and J by 0 bases, and 7 bases separated the two germline ends. The DNA for the CDR3 is TGTGCCAGCAGCGTAGAGCCGAACTCCTACAATGAGCAGTTCTTC. Amino acids: CASSVEPNSYNEQFF.

The count of this clone is one. This chain joins TRBV30 and TRBJ2-5; D might be TRBD2 (7 bases). V was shortened by 1 base and J by 9 bases, with 9 bases between the two germline ends. Germline V gene sequence: CDR1 GTSNPN, CDR2 SVGIG (reference sequence). The CDR3 has 11 residues. The CDR3 DNA follows: TGTGCCTGGAGTGGGGGGGGCGCCCAGTACTTC. Amino acids: CAWSGGGAQYF.

The chain links TRBV5-6 to TRBJ2-7; perhaps TRBD2 as D (5 bases). CDR1 is SGHDT, CDR2 YYEEEE, per germline. The CDR3 spans 15 residues. With 4 bases removed from V and 6 bases from J, the gap between germline ends came to 20 bases. The chain's CDR3 is CASSRTTGISGEQYF. The CDR3 bases are TGTGCCAGCAGCCGTACGACTGGTATAAGCGGCGAGCAGTACTTC.

The rearrangement uses TRBV9 and TRBJ1-1; D unclear. This CDR3 comprises 13 residues. V lost 0 bases to trimming and J lost 8 bases, with 11 bases between them. Germline CDR1 and CDR2: SGDLS and YYNGEE. The CDR3 region has the DNA TGTGCCAGCAGCGTAGGGGGTGGAGGGGAAGCTTTCTTT. It yields the protein CASSVGGGGEAFF.

This clone appeared once. The rearrangement links TRBV19 to TRBJ1-1, with D tentatively TRBD1 (5 bases). CDR1 and CDR2 from the germline V gene are LNHDA and SQIVND (reference sequence). CDR3 length: 11 amino acids. Trimming took 3 bases from V and 8 from J, leaving 7 bases between them. The CDR3: CASSIRQEAFF. CDR3 bases: TGTGCCAGTAGTATTCGACAGGAAGCTTTCTTT.

V gene TRBV11-1 combines with J gene TRBJ2-1, with D perhaps matching TRBD2 (6 bases). This CDR3 is built from 15 residues. Trimming pared 8 bases from V and 9 bases from J, leaving 23 bases between. Germline CDR1 is SGHAT and CDR2 is FQDESV (reference sequence). The DNA for the CDR3 is TGTGCCAGCCAAAGCCGGGAGCTGAGAATTGGTGAGCAGTTCTTC. Translating it yields CASQSRELRIGEQFF.

This chain links TRBV5-1 with TRBJ1-1, with D perhaps TRBD1 (6 bases). CDR1 and CDR2 (germline): SGHRS, YFSETQ. V shed 1 base and J shed 0 bases, with 10 bases lying between them. The CDR3 has 15 amino acids. The CDR3 nucleotides are TGCGCCAGCAGCTTGACCCAGGGGTTGAACACTGAAGCTTTCTTT. Its protein is CASSLTQGLNTEAFF.

The chain is built from TRBV28 and TRBJ2-3, with a weak D call TRBD1 (5 bases). This CDR3 has 11 residues. CDR1 and CDR2 from the germline V gene are MDHEN and SYDVKM. Trimming took off 5 bases at V and 8 bases at J, with 8 bases between the two ends. The CDR3 coding sequence is TGTGCCAGCAGTCCGGACATTACGCAGTATTTT. Its protein is CASSPDITQYF.

The V call is TRBV6-1, the J call TRBJ2-7, with TRBD1 matching 7 bases. Per germline, CDR1 MNHNS and CDR2 SASEGT. Germline trimming cut 3 bases from V and 6 bases from J; bases unmatched to any gene: 5. This CDR3 is built from 13 residues. The CDR3 nucleotides are TGTGCCAGCAGTGAGACAGGGTGGCGCGAGCAGTACTTC. This gives the protein CASSETGWREQYF.

The genes are TRBV10-3 and TRBJ1-2, with 7 nucleotides matching TRBD1. The germline gives CDR1 ENHRY, CDR2 SYGVKD. V lost 0 bases and J lost 13; bases outside the gene matches: 8. The CDR3 runs 13 residues. CDR3 sequence reads: CAISESGTAAATF. DNA for the CDR3: TGTGCCATCAGTGAGTCTGGGACAGCCGCGGCCACCTTC.

The chain combines TRBV18 with TRBJ2-1, with 7 nucleotides matching TRBD1. Per the germline V gene, CDR1 is KGHSH and CDR2 is LQKENI. This CDR3 is built from 15 residues. With 7 bases clipped from V and 6 bases from J, the junction kept 12 bases outside the gene matches. The CDR3 region has the DNA TGTGCCAGCTACCAGGGGGATTTTCTTAGCAATGAGCAGTTCTTC. Its translation: CASYQGDFLSNEQFF.

The gene calls are TRBV6-4 and TRBJ1-1; D may be TRBD1 (5 bases). Trimming took 8 bases from V and 0 from J, leaving 13 bases between them. Germline V gene lookup returns CDR1 MRHNA and CDR2 SNTAGT. The CDR3 sequence is 14 residues long. The CDR3 here is CASGVDSLNTEAFF. The CDR3 DNA reads TGTGCCAGCGGTGTCGACAGCCTGAACACTGAAGCTTTCTTT.

This chain's CDR3 is CASSTRLSPNEQFF. Here the CDR3 DNA reads TGTGCCAGCAGCACGCGGCTTAGCCCCAATGAGCAGTTCTTC. The chain combines TRBV7-9 with TRBJ2-1; D is uncertain. V was shortened by 5 bases and J by 6 bases, with 14 bases between the two germline ends. Germline loops: CDR1 SEHNR, CDR2 FQNEAQ (reference sequence). The CDR3 extends over 14 amino acids.

The V gene is TRBV2, the J gene TRBJ2-2; 8 bases fit TRBD1. The CDR3 consists of 14 residues. Germline V gives CDR1 SNHLY, CDR2 FYNNEI. J lost 5 bases, V lost 10 bases, and 9 bases had no gene match. In nucleotides, the CDR3 is TGTGCCACTACAGGACAGGGTGCAACCGGGGAGCTGTTTTTT. Its translation is CATTGQGATGELFF. Based on the CDR3 plus reference TRBV2 and TRBJ2-2, the full variable domain is EPEVTQTPSHQVTQMGQEVILRCVPISNHLYFYWYRQILGQKVEFLVSFYNNEISEKSEIFDDQFSVERPDGSNFTLKIRSTKLEDSAMYFCATTGQGATGELFFGEGSRLTVL.

The V call is TRBV7-9, the J call TRBJ2-2; maybe TRBD2 (7 bases). Trimming took off 4 bases at V and 2 bases at J, with 20 bases between the two ends. CDR1 and CDR2 (germline): SEHNR, FQNEAQ (reference sequence). The CDR3 totals 18 residues. The DNA for the CDR3 is TGTGCCAGCAGCTCGCCTGGGGGGGCGGGAAAAAACACCGGGGAGCTGTTTTTT. Its translation is CASSSPGGAGKNTGELFF. Combining the CDR3 with reference TRBV7-9 and TRBJ2-2 gives the whole variable domain DTGVSQNPRHKITKRGQNVTFRCDPISEHNRLYWYRQTLGQGPEFLTYFQNEAQLEKSRLLSDRFSAERPKGSFSTLEIQRTEQGDSAMYLCASSSPGGAGKNTGELFFGEGSRLTVL.

The V call is TRBV6-6, the J call TRBJ2-3, with D maybe TRBD2 (7 bases). The CDR3 consists of 15 residues. V was shortened by 6 bases and J by 4 bases, with 17 bases between the two germline ends. The germline gives CDR1 MNHNY, CDR2 SVGAGI (reference sequence). The CDR3: CASSLGGGTPDTQYF. In nucleotides, the CDR3 is TGTGCCAGCAGCCTAGGGGGGGGCACCCCAGATACGCAGTATTTT.

The sample holds a few counts of this clone. The chain has TRBV7-9 and TRBJ2-7; D is perhaps TRBD2 (5 bases). This CDR3 is built from 15 residues. V was trimmed by 5 bases and J by 5 bases, leaving 19 bases between them. Germline V gene data show CDR1 as SEHNR and CDR2 as FQNEAQ (reference sequence). Here the CDR3 DNA reads TGTGCCAGCAGCCCTCAGGTGGGTGAGAGGGACGAGCAGTACTTC. Amino acid sequence: CASSPQVGERDEQYF.

This chain joins TRBV7-2 and TRBJ2-3, with TRBD2 identical over 13 bases. Germline V lookup: CDR1 SGHTA, CDR2 FQGNSA. V was pared by 5 bases and J by 2 bases, with 10 bases of the junction left unmatched. CDR3 length equals 18 residues. CDR3: CASSPRTSGRGSTDTQYF. CDR3 nucleotide sequence: TGTGCCAGCAGCCCCAGGACTAGCGGGAGAGGGTCCACAGATACGCAGTATTTT.

This chain connects TRBV19 to TRBJ2-7; TRBD2 aligns across 8 bases. The CDR3 consists of 14 residues. Trimming removed 5 bases from V and 3 bases from J; junction bases left unmatched: 6. The germline gives CDR1 LNHDA, CDR2 SQIVND (reference sequence). CDR3 nucleotide sequence: TGTGCCAGTAGTGTAACTAGCGGCGGCTACGAGCAGTACTTC. Residues: CASSVTSGGYEQYF.

The J gene is TRBJ1-5, the V gene TRBV5-6, with D possibly being TRBD1 (5 bases). Trimming removed 2 bases at V and 4 bases at J, with 10 bases between. Germline lookup yields CDR1 SGHDT and CDR2 YYEEEE. This CDR3 is 14 amino acids long. CDR3 sequence (DNA): TGTGCCAGCAGCTTACAAGGGGAAAATCAGCCCCAGCATTTT. Translating gives CASSLQGENQPQHF. The whole variable domain, remainder taken from reference TRBV5-6 and TRBJ1-5, is DAGVTQSPTHLIKTRGQQVTLRCSPKSGHDTVSWYQQALGQGPQFIFQYYEEEERQRGNFPDRFSGHQFPNYSSELNVNALLLGDSALYLCASSLQGENQPQHFGDGTRLSIL.

V gene TRBV7-8 combines with J gene TRBJ1-2, with TRBD1 as a possible D gene (5 bases). This CDR3 is 15 amino acids long. Germline values: CDR1 SGHVS, CDR2 FQNEAQ. Trimming shortened V by 1 base and J by 4 bases, and 13 bases separated the two germline ends. The CDR3 DNA reads TGTGCCAGCAGCTTAGGGTTACAGGAAACCTATGGCTACACCTTC. Amino acid sequence: CASSLGLQETYGYTF.

The rearrangement links TRBV28 to TRBJ1-1, with 7 bases lining up with TRBD1. V lost 5 bases and J lost 0; bases outside the gene matches: 9. The germline CDR1 and CDR2 sequences are MDHEN and SYDVKM. This CDR3 contains 16 residues. In DNA, the CDR3 is TGTGCCAGCAGTACCTCGGGGACAGCGCTGAACACTGAAGCTTTCTTT. Translated, it gives CASSTSGTALNTEAFF. Full variable domain (missing parts from reference TRBV28 and TRBJ1-1): DVKVTQSSRYLVKRTGEKVFLECVQDMDHENMFWYRQDPGLGLRLIYFSYDVKMKEKGDIPEGYSVSREKKERFSLILESASTNQTSMYLCASSTSGTALNTEAFFGQGTRLTVV.